The rows below give T cell receptor beta chains drawn from one sample of a study of PD-1 blockade in classical Hodgkin lymphoma. The repertoire was sequenced with immunoSEQ multiplex PCR; TCRdb's copy has only in-frame clones and lacks some. The sample records fewer than 65,000 clones, approximately 90% being singletons. The sample consisted of peripheral blood mononuclear cells (PBMCs), taken at baseline. Receptor source: a human donor with classical Hodgkin lymphoma. The CDR3 runs from the conserved cysteine through the conserved F or W. Fields, in order: CDR3 length, D gene, J gene, clone size, V gene, CDR3 protein, CDR3 DNA. A D gene is named only where the DNA matches it firmly. Size is omitted from some rows. Given values are once, few, many or a class for expanded clones.

>12|.|TRBJ2-1|.|TRBV5-6
CASIPWDNEQFF
TGTGCCAGCATCCCCTGGGACAATGAGCAGTTCTTC
>13|.|TRBJ2-7|.|TRBV9
CASSVGDSYEQYF
TGTGCCAGCAGCGTAGGGGACTCCTACGAGCAGTACTTC
>15|TRBD1|TRBJ1-1|.|TRBV27
CASSPGQMMNTEAFF
TGTGCCAGCAGCCCGGGACAGATGATGAACACTGAAGCTTTCTTT
>16|.|TRBJ2-1|.|TRBV7-2
CASSLVEGMGYNEQFF
TGTGCCAGCAGCTTAGTCGAGGGTATGGGTTACAATGAGCAGTTCTTC
>14|TRBD2|TRBJ2-5|once|TRBV6-6
CASSSASGHSSQYF
TGTGCCAGCAGTTCCGCTAGCGGCCACTCTTCCCAGTACTTC
>16|.|TRBJ2-3|.|TRBV4-1
CASSHPDERGTDTQYF
TGCGCCAGCAGCCACCCAGACGAGCGGGGCACAGATACGCAGTATTTT
>16|.|TRBJ2-5|.|TRBV15
CATSRTTPPTQETQYF
TGTGCCACCAGCAGAACCACACCCCCAACTCAAGAGACCCAGTACTTC
>13|TRBD2|TRBJ2-1|.|TRBV30
CAWRLAGSNEQFF
TGTGCCTGGCGACTAGCGGGGTCTAATGAGCAGTTCTTC
>15|TRBD1|TRBJ1-2|.|TRBV16
CASSRPGTGIYGYTF
TGTGCCAGCAGCCGGCCGGGGACAGGGATCTATGGCTACACCTTC
>15|.|TRBJ1-1|.|TRBV6-6
CASSSLTSGRAEAFF
TGTGCCAGCAGTTCCCTCACCTCAGGGAGAGCTGAAGCTTTCTTT
>17|.|TRBJ1-3|.|TRBV18
CASSQFRVSFSGNTIYF
TGTGCCAGCTCACAGTTCAGGGTCTCGTTTTCTGGAAACACCATATATTTT
>14|.|TRBJ1-2|.|TRBV6-5
CAGTDNPGNYGYTF
TGTGCCGGAACCGACAACCCGGGGAACTATGGCTACACCTTC
>16|.|TRBJ1-1|.|TRBV19
CASSMLEGRTNTEAFF
TGTGCCAGTAGTATGTTGGAGGGGAGGACGAACACTGAAGCTTTCTTT
>14|.|TRBJ1-1|.|TRBV6-1
CASSERPYPGEAFF
TGTGCCAGCAGTGAAAGGCCTTACCCCGGAGAAGCTTTCTTT
>15|TRBD1|TRBJ2-1|.|TRBV9
CASSVRGQGKNEQFF
TGTGCCAGCAGCGTTAGGGGACAGGGGAAGAATGAGCAGTTCTTC
>14|.|TRBJ1-2|.|TRBV2
CASSEGTRAYGYTF
TGTGCCAGCAGTGAAGGGACAAGGGCATATGGCTACACCTTC
>13|.|TRBJ2-2|few|TRBV30
CAWSEGFTGELFF
TGTGCCTGGAGTGAAGGTTTTACCGGGGAGCTGTTTTTT
>14|.|TRBJ2-7|.|TRBV28
CASQTPASSYEQYF
TGTGCCAGTCAGACGCCCGCGAGCTCCTACGAGCAGTACTTC
>15|TRBD1|TRBJ1-5|.|TRBV2
CASNHGQGANQPQHF
TGTGCCAGCAACCATGGACAGGGGGCCAATCAGCCCCAGCATTTT
>17|.|TRBJ2-2|.|TRBV7-9
CASSPSQGVSRTGELFF
TGTGCCAGCAGCCCATCACAGGGAGTTTCAAGGACCGGGGAGCTGTTTTTT
>14|.|TRBJ2-3|.|TRBV27
CGSTKLATPDTQYF
TGTGGCAGCACGAAACTAGCCACTCCAGATACGCAGTATTTT
>16|.|TRBJ2-4|.|TRBV19
CASSPQVLLAKNIQYF
TGTGCCAGTAGTCCACAGGTTCTTCTAGCCAAAAACATTCAGTACTTC
>16|TRBD2|TRBJ2-5|.|TRBV30
CAWSAAGSGASKAQYF
TGTGCCTGGAGCGCCGCGGGCAGCGGGGCGTCCAAAGCCCAGTACTTC
>14|.|TRBJ1-2|.|TRBV28
CASSSPGRGYGYTF
TGTGCCAGCAGTTCTCCGGGGAGAGGCTATGGCTACACCTTC
>13|.|TRBJ1-5|once|TRBV7-8
CASSPAGRQPQHF
TGTGCCAGCAGCCCCGCCGGGCGTCAGCCCCAGCATTTT
>13|.|TRBJ2-7|.|TRBV16
CASSPSGSPEQYF
TGTGCCAGCAGCCCCTCGGGGTCTCCCGAGCAGTACTTC
>12|.|TRBJ1-1|.|TRBV10-1
CASSAYRAEAFF
TGCGCCAGCAGTGCTTACAGGGCTGAAGCTTTCTTT
>13|.|TRBJ2-1|.|TRBV4-1
CASSQVSYNEQFF
TGCGCCAGCAGCCAAGTCTCCTACAATGAGCAGTTCTTC
>11|.|TRBJ1-2|.|TRBV12-5
CASGLVSGYTF
TGTGCTAGTGGTTTGGTATCGGGCTACACCTTC
>16|TRBD1|TRBJ1-2|.|TRBV28
CASSSSGTGALYGYTF
TGTGCCAGCAGTTCCAGCGGGACAGGGGCGCTCTATGGCTACACCTTC
>12|.|TRBJ1-3|.|TRBV19
CASDGSGNTIYF
TGTGCCAGCGACGGCTCTGGAAACACCATATATTTT
>12|.|TRBJ1-1|once|TRBV7-9
CASSWDSPEAFF
TGTGCCAGCAGCTGGGATAGCCCTGAAGCTTTCTTT
>16|.|TRBJ2-7|.|TRBV6-5
CASSYSADLKNYEQYF
TGTGCCAGCAGTTACTCGGCAGACCTAAAAAACTACGAGCAGTACTTC
>15|.|TRBJ1-2|.|TRBV5-1
CASSTSPGDDYGYTF
TGCGCCAGCAGCACGTCTCCAGGGGATGACTATGGCTACACCTTC
>14|.|TRBJ1-1|.|TRBV5-5
CASSLRGGNTEAFF
TGTGCCAGCAGCTTGCGGGGGGGAAACACTGAAGCTTTCTTT
>17|TRBD1|TRBJ1-5|once|TRBV19
CASSIEGSGTGLQPQHF
TGTGCCAGTAGTATAGAAGGGTCCGGGACAGGGTTGCAGCCCCAGCATTTT
>14|.|TRBJ2-7|.|TRBV18
CASSPAGRTYEQYF
TGTGCCAGCTCACCTGCGGGACGGACCTACGAGCAGTACTTC
>14|.|TRBJ2-3|.|TRBV5-4
CASSPIRFTDTQYF
TGTGCCAGCAGTCCAATAAGGTTCACAGATACGCAGTATTTT
>13|.|TRBJ2-7|.|TRBV5-4
CASSFRGYYEQYF
TGTGCCAGCAGCTTTCGGGGATACTACGAGCAGTACTTC
>12|.|TRBJ2-5|.|TRBV4-1
CATQGPQETQYF
TGCGCCACCCAAGGGCCCCAAGAGACCCAGTACTTC